A selection of T cell receptor beta chains follows, all from one sample in a study of T cells in Graves' hyperthyroidism and ophthalmopathy. TCRdb analysed the multiplex PCR reads with MiXCR anew, one entry per CDR3 protein. The repertoire holds 300,000 to 450,000 distinct CDR3 sequences, with roughly 13% as singletons. The sample taken for sequencing was blood. The receptors come from a woman aged 55-70 years with Graves' hyperthyroidism. Each CDR3 is given with its conserved first and last residue. Clone size is given for some rows only: seen once, a few or many times, or a class if the clone is expanded.

size,J,V,CDR3
.,TRBJ2-7,TRBV30,CAWSIAGGAHEQYF
few,TRBJ2-1,TRBV18,CASSPTGGSHNEQSF
.,TRBJ2-3,TRBV5-1,CASSSGHRGQGPDTQYF
many,TRBJ2-7,TRBV30,CAWSHGTVTYEQYF
many,TRBJ1-1,TRBV5-1,CASSLRDPNTEAFF
many,TRBJ1-1,TRBV3-1,CASSQAGSPEAFF
few,TRBJ2-5,TRBV11-3,CASTSGWGETQYF
many,TRBJ2-7,TRBV11-2,CASSLGTPQLYEQYF
many,TRBJ2-5,TRBV7-2,CASSPSVGVETQYF
many,TRBJ2-7,TRBV28,CASTSGSYEQYF
.,TRBJ1-3,TRBV10-3,CATISGNTIYF
many,TRBJ1-2,TRBV30,CAWSPGTAYGYTF
.,TRBJ2-1,TRBV3-1,CASSLGLAAPSYNEQFF
many,TRBJ1-1,TRBV12-3/TRBV12-4,CASSRGITEAFF
many,TRBJ2-7,TRBV28,CASSRSRGYEQYF